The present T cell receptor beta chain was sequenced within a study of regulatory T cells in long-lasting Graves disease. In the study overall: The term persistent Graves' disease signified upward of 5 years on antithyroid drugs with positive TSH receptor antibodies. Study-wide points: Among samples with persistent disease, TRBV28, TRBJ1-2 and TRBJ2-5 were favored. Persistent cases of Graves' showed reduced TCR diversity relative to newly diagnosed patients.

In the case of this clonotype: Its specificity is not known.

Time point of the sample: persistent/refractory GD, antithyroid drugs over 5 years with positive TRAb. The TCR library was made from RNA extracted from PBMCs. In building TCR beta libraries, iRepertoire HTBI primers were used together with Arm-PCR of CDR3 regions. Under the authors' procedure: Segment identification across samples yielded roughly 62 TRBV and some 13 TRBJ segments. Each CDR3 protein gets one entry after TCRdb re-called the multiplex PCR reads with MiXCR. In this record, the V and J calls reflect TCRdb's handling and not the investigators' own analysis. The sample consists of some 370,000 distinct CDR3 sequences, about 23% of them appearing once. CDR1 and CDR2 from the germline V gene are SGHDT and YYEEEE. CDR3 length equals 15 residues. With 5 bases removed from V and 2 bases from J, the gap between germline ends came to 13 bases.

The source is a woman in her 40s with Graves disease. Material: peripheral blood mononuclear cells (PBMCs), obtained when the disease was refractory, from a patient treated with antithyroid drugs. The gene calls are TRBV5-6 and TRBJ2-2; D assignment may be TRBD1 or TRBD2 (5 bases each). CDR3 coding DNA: TGTGCCAGCAGAGGGACCAAGAACAACACCGGGGAGCTGTTTTTT. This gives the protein CASRGTKNNTGELFF.